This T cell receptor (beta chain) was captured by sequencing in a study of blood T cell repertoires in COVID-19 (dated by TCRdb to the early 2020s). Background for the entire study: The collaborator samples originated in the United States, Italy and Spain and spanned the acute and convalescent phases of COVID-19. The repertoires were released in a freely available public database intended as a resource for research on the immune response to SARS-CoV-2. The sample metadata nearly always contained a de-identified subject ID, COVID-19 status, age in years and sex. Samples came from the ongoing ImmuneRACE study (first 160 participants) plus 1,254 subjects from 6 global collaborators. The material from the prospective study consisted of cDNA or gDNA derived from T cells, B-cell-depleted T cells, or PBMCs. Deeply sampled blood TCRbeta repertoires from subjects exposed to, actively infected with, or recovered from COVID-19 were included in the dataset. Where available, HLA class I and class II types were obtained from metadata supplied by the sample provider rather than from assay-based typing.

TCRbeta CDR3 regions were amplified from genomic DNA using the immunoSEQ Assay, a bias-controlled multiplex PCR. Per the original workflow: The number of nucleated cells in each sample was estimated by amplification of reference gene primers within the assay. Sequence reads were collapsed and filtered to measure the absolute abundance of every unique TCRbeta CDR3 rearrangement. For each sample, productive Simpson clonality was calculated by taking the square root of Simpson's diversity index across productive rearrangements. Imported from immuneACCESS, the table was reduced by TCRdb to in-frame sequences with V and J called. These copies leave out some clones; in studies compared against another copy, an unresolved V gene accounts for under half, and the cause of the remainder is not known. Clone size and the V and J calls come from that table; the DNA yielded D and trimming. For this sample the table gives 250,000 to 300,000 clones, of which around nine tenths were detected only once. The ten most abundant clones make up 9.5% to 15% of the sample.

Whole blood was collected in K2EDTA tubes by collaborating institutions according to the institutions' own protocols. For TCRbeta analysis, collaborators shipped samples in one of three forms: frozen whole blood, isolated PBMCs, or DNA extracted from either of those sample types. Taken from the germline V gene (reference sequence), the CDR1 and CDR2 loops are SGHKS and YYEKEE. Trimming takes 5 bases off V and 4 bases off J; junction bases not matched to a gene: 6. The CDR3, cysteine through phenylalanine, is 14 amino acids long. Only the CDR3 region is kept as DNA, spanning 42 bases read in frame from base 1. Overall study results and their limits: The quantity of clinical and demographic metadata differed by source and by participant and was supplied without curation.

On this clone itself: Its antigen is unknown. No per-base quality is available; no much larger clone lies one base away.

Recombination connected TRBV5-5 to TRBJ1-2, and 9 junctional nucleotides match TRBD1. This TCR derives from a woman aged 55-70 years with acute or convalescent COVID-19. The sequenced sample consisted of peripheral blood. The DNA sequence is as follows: TGTGCCAGCAGTAAGGACAGGGGCGTCTATGGCTACACCTTC. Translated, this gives CASSKDRGVYGYTF.